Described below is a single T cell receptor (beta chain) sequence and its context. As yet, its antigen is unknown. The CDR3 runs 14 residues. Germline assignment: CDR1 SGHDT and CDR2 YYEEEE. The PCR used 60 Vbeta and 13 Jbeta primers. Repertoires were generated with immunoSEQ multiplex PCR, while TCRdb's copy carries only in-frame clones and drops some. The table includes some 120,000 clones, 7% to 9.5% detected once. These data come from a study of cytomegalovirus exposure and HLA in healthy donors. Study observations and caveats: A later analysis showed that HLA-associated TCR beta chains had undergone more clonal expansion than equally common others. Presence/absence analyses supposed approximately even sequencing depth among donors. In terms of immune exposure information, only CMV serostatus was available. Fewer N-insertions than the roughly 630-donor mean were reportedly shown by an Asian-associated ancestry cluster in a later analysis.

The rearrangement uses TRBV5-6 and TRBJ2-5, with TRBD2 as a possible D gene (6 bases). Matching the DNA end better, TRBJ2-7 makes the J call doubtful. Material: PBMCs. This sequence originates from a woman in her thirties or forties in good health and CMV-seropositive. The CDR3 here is CASSLVGLRYEQYF. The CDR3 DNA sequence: TGTGCCAGCAGCTTGGTGGGACTCCGCTACGAGCAGTACTTC.